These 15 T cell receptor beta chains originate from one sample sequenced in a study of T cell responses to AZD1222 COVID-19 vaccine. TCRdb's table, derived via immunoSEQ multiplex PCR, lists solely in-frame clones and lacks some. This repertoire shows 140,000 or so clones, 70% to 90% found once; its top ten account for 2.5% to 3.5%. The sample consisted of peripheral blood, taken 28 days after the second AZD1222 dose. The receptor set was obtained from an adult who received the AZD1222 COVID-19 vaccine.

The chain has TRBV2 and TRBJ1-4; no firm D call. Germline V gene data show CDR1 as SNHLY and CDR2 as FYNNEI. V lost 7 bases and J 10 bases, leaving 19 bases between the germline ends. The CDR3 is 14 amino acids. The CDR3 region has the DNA TGTGCCAGCAATGGAGTTGAACCGCAAGGAAAACTGTTTTTT. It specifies CASNGVEPQGKLFF. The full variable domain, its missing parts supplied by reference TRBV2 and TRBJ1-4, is EPEVTQTPSHQVTQMGQEVILRCVPISNHLYFYWYRQILGQKVEFLVSFYNNEISEKSEIFDDQFSVERPDGSNFTLKIRSTKLEDSAMYFCASNGVEPQGKLFFGSGTQLSVL.

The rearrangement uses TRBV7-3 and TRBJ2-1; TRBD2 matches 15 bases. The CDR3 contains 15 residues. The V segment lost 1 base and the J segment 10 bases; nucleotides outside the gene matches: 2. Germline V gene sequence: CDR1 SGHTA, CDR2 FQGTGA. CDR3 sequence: CASSLMGTSGREQFF. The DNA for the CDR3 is TGTGCCAGCAGCTTAATGGGGACTAGCGGGAGGGAGCAGTTCTTC.

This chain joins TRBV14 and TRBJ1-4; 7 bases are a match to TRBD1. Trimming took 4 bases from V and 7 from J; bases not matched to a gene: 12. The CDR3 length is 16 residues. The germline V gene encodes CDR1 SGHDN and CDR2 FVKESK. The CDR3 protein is CASSRKQGPGGEKLFF. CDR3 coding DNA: TGTGCCAGCAGCCGGAAACAGGGCCCAGGGGGTGAAAAACTGTTTTTT.

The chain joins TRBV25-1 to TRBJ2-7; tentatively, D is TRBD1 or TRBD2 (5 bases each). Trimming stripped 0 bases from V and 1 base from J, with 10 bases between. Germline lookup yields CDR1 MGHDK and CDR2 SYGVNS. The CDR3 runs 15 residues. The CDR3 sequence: CASSEYWDASYEQYF. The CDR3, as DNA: TGTGCCAGCAGTGAATATTGGGACGCATCCTACGAGCAGTACTTC.

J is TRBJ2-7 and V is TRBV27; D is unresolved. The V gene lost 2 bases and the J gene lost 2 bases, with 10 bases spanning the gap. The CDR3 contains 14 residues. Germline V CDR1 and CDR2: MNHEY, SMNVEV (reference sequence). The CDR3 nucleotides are TGTGCCAGCAGTTTAGTTAGGATGACCTACGAGCAGTACTTC. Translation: CASSLVRMTYEQYF.

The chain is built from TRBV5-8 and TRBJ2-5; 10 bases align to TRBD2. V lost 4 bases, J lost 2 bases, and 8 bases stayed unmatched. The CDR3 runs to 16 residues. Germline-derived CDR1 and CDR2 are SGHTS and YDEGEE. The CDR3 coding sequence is TGTGCCAGCAGCCAGACTATGACTAGCGGGCAAGAGACCCAGTACTTC. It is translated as CASSQTMTSGQETQYF.

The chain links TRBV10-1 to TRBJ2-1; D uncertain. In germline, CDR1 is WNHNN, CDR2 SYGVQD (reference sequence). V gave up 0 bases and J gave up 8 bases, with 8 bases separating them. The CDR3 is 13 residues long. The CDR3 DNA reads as TGCGCCAGCAGTGAGTCATGGTGGGATGAGCAGTTCTTC. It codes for CASSESWWDEQFF.

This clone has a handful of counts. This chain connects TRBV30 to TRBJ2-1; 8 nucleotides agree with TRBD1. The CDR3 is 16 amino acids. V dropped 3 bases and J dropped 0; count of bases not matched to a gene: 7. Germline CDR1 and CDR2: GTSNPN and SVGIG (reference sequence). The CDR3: CAWSLPTGVSYNEQFF. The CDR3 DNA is TGTGCCTGGAGCCTCCCGACAGGGGTCTCCTACAATGAGCAGTTCTTC.

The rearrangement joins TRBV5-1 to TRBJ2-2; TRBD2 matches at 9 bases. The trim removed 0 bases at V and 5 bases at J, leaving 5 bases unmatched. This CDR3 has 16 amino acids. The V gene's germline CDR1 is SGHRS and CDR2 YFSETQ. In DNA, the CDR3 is TGCGCCAGCAGCTTGGATTTAGCGGGAGAAACCGGGGAGCTGTTTTTT. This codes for CASSLDLAGETGELFF.

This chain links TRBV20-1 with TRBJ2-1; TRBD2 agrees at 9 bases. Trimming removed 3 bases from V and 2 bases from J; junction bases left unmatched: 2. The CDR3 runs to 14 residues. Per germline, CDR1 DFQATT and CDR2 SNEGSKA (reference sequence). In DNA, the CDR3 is TGCAGTGCTAGTTCTAGCGGGACCTACAATGAGCAGTTCTTC. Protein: CSASSSGTYNEQFF.

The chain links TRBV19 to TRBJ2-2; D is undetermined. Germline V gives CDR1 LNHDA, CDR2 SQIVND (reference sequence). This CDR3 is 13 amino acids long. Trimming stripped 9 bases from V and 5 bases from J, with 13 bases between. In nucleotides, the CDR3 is TGTGCCAGCCAAAACTGGGATACCGGGGAGCTGTTTTTT. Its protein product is CASQNWDTGELFF.

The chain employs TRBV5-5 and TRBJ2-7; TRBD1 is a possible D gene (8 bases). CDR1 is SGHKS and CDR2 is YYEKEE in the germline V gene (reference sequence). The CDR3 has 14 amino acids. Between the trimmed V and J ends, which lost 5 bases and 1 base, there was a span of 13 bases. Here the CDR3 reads CASRLQGGSYEQYF. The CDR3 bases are TGTGCCAGCAGATTACAGGGGGGGTCCTACGAGCAGTACTTC.

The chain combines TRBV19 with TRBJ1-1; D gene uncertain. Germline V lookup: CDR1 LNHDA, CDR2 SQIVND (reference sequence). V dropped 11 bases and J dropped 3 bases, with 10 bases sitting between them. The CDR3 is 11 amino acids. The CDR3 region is CAAYKDTEAFF. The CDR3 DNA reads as TGTGCCGCATACAAAGACACTGAAGCTTTCTTT.

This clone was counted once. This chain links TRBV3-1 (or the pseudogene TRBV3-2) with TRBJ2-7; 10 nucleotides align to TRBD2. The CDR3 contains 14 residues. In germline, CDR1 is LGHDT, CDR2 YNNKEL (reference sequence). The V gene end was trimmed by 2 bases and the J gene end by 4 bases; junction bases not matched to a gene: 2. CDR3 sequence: CASSQLSGGYEQYF. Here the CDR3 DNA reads TGTGCCAGCAGCCAACTTAGCGGGGGGTACGAGCAGTACTTC.

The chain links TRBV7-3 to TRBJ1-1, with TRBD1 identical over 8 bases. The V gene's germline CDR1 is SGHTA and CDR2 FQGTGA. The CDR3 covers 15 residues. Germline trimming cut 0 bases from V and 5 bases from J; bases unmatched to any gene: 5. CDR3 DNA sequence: TGTGCCAGCAGCTTAACGGACAGGGAAGGAACTGAAGCTTTCTTT. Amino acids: CASSLTDREGTEAFF.